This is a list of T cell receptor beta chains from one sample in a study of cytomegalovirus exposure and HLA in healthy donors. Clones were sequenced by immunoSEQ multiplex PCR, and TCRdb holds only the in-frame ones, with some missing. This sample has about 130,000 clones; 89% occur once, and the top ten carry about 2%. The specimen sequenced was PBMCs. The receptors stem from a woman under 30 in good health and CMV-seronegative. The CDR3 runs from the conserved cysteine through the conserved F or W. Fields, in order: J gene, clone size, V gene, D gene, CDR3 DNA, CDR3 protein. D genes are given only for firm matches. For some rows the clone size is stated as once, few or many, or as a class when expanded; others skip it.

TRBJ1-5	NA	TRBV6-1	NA	TGTGCCAGCAGTGAATTCGTTAATCAGCCCCAGCATTTT	CASSEFVNQPQHF
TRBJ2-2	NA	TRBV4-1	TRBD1	TGCGCCAGCAGCCTAACCGGGACAGGGTTTCTGAACACCGGGGAGCTGTTTTTT	CASSLTGTGFLNTGELFF
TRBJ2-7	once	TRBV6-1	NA	TGTGCCAGCAGTGAACGAGGCGATTCGTCCTACGAGCAGTACTTC	CASSERGDSSYEQYF
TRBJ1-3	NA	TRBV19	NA	TGTGCCAGTACCCCTGGACAGTGGTTTGGAAACACCATATATTTT	CASTPGQWFGNTIYF
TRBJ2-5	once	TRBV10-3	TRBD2	TGTGCCACCGGACTAGCGGGACCTGAAGAGACCCAGTACTTC	CATGLAGPEETQYF
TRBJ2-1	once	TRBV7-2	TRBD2	TGTGCCAGCAGCTTAGGTCTAGCGGGAGTGAATGAGCAGTTCTTC	CASSLGLAGVNEQFF
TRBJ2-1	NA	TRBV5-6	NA	TGTGCCAGCAGCTTGGTGGGGGGGCGGAGCTCCTACAATGAGCAGTTCTTC	CASSLVGGRSSYNEQFF
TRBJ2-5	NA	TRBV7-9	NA	TGTGCCAGCAGCTTCGGGCAAGAGACCCAGTACTTC	CASSFGQETQYF
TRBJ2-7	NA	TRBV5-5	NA	TGTGCCAGCCGGAGGCCGGGAACCTCCTACGAGCAGTACTTC	CASRRPGTSYEQYF
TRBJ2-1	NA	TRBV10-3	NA	TGTGCCACGTCGACAGATTACAATGAGCAGTTCTTC	CATSTDYNEQFF
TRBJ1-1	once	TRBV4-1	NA	TGCGCCAGCAGCCTATTTGCCGGGACACTGGGGGCGAACACTGAAGCTTTCTTT	CASSLFAGTLGANTEAFF
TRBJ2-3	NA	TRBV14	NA	TGTGCCAGCAGCGCCAGACAGGTACTCTTCACAGATACGCAGTATTTT	CASSARQVLFTDTQYF
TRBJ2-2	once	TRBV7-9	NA	TGTGCCAGCAGCCCCCCCTCCCGACACCCCGCGAACACCGGGGAGCTGTTTTTT	CASSPPSRHPANTGELFF
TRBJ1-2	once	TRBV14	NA	TGTGCCAGCAGCCACGAACAGGGATTGGTTAACTATGGCTACACCTTC	CASSHEQGLVNYGYTF
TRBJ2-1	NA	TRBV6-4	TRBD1	TGTGCCAGCAGTTTATGGGACAGGGGACAGGATGAGCAGTTCTTC	CASSLWDRGQDEQFF
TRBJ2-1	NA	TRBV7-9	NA	TGTGCCAGCAGCGCCCGTAATATTGCGGGGTACAATGAGCAGTTCTTC	CASSARNIAGYNEQFF
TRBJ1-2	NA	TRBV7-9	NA	TGTGCCAGCAGCGCATCAATCACGGCGGCAAGGGGCTACACCTTC	CASSASITAARGYTF
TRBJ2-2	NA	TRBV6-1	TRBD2	TGTGCCAGCAGACTAGCGGGAGGTACCGGGGAGCTGTTTTTT	CASRLAGGTGELFF
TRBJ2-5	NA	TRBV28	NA	TGTGCCAGCAGTTTCCCCTCCCTAGAGACCCAGTACTTC	CASSFPSLETQYF
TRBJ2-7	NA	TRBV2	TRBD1	TGTGCCAGCAAAGGGACAGGGCAGGACTACGAGCAGTACTTC	CASKGTGQDYEQYF
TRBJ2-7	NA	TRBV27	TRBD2	TGTGCCAGCAGCTCCGCCCCTCCAGCGGGAGGGCCGGGCTTGTCCTACGAGCAGTACTTC	CASSSAPPAGGPGLSYEQYF
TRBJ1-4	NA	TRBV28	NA	TGTGCCAGCAGTTCTTCATGGGGGGCAACTAATGAAAAACTGTTTTTT	CASSSSWGATNEKLFF
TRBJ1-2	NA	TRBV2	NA	TGTGCCAGCATACGAGTCAGGGCTCATGGCTACACCTTC	CASIRVRAHGYTF